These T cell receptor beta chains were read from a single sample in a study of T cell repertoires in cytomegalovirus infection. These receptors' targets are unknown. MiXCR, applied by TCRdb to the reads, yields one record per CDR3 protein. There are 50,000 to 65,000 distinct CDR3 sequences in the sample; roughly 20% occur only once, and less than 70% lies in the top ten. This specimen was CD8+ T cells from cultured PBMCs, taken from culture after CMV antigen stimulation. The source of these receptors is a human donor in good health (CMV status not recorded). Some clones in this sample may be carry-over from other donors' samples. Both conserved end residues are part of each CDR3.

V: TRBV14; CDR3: CASSHGGIYEQYF
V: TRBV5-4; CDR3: CATGPIGTSSYNEQFF
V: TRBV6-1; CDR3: CASSEAPGTSGANVLTF
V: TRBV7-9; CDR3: CASSSMGGMEQFF
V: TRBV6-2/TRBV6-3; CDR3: CASSYFGVNLEQFF
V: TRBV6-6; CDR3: CASTSDRGTNEKLFF
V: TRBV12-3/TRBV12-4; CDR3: CASSFVGNTEAFF
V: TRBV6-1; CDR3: CASSSRDRNTGELFF
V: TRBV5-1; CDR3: CASSLRTGGREQYF
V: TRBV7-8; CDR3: CASSPGTSGIPYEQYF
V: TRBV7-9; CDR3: CASSLAQDSGNTIYF
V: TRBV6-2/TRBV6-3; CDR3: CASSYSAWERQRLAGGPYDEQYF
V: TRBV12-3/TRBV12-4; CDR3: CASSGDYNSPLHF
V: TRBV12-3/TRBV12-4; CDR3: CASTPTTWYEQYF
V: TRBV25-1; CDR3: CASSLTGGEQYF
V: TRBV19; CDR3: CASGTGATEAFF
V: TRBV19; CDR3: CASSIGPGKEQYF
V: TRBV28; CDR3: CASSWDTLEQYF
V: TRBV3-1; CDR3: CASSHLGGTEAFF
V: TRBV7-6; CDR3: CASRPPTGTYTEAFF
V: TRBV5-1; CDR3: CASSLQRGGKDEQFF
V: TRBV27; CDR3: CASSPWAGLGEKLFF
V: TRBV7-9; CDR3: CASSLGGLRLREQYF
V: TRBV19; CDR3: CASSLGRGYNEQFF
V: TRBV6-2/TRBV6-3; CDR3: CASSYSWTGDYGYTF
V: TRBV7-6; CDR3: CASSSGQGADEKLFF
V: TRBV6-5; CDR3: CASSQTGYEQFF
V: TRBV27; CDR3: CASRALSNYGYTF
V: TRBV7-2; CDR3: CASSLWSGRSETQYF
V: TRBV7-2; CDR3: CASRRGETGRQETQYF
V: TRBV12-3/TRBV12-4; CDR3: CASSMTSGRGEQYF
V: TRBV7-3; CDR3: CASSLSRSGGGNEQFF
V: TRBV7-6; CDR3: CASSLGSPLTSDEQYF
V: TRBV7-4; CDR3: CASSPYREGSEKLFF
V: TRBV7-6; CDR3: CASAGGGNTEAFF
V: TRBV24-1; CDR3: CATSDPLVGRRGDEQFF
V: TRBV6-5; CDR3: CASRRSRGGNTIYF
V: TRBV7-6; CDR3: CASSQGQARDEQFF
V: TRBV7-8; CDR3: CASSLLGTFTDTQYF
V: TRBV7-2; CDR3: CASSLAASGGAYEQYF
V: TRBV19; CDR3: CASNPGASTDTQYF
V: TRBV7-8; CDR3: CASSSGRVNTEAFF
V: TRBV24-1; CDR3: CATSDSGWETQYF
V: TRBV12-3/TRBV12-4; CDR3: CASSPLPGGPEKLFF
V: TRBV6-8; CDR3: CASSPQANEQFF
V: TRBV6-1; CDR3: CASSEAVELNTEAFF
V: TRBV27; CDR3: CASSPQGFGNTIYF
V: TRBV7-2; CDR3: CASSRRQGNTEAFF
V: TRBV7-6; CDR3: CASGERGATEAFF
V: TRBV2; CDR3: CASSDAQGAWEQYF
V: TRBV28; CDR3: CASRPEYSNQPQHF